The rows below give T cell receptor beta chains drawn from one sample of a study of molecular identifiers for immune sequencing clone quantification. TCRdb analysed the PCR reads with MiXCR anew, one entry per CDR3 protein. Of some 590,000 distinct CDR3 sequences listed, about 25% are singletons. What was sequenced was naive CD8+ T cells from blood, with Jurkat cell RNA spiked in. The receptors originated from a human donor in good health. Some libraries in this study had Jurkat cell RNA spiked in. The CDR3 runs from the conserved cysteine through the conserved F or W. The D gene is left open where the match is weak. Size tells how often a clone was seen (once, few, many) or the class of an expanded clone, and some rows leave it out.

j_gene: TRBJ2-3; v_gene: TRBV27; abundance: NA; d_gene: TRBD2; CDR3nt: TGTGCCAGCAGTCTAGGGGGGTTTAGCGGGGGGCGGGCAGATACGCAGTATTTT; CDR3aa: CASSLGGFSGGRADTQYF
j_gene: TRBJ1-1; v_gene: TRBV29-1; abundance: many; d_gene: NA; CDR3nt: TGCAGCGTCCTAACGTACACTGAAGCTTTCTTT; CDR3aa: CSVLTYTEAFF
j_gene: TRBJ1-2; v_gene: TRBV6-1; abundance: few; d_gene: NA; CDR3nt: TGTGCCAGCAGGCCGGGGTTTAACTATGGCTACACCTTC; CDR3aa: CASRPGFNYGYTF
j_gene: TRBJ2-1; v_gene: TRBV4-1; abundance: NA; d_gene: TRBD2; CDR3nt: TGCGCCAGCAGCCCCTCCGGCGGGGGGAACTACAATGAGCAGTTCTTC; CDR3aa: CASSPSGGGNYNEQFF
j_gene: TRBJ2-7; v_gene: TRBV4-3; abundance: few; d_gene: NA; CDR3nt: TGCGCCAGCAGCCAAGATATTTCGACGGCCTCCTACGAGCAGTACTTC; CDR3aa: CASSQDISTASYEQYF
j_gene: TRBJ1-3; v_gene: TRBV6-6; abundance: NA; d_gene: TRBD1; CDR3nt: TGTGCCAGCAGTTACGGGACAGGGGGAAGAAACACCATATATTTT; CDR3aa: CASSYGTGGRNTIYF
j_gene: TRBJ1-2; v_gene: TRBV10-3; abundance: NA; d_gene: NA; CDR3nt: TGTGCCATTAGTGAGTCGTCAATCTATGGCTACACCTTC; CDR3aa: CAISESSIYGYTF
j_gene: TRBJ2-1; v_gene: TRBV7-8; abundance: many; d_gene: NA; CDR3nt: TGTGCCAGCAGCTTAGTAGGCCTACCAACCGGCAATGAGCAGTTCTTC; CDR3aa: CASSLVGLPTGNEQFF
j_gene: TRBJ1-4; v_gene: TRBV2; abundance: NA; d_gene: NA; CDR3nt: TGTGCCAGCAGTACCGGGACCAGCGTTAATGAAAAACTGTTTTTT; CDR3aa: CASSTGTSVNEKLFF
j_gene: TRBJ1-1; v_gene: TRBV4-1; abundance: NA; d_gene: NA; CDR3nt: TGCGCCAGCACACCTTATTTCACAGGGTGGGAATTGAACACTGAAGCTTTCTTT; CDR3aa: CASTPYFTGWELNTEAFF
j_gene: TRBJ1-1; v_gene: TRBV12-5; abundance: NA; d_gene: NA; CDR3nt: TGTGCTAGTGGTTTGACCTCTTCAGGGCTGAACACTGAAGCTTTCTTT; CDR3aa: CASGLTSSGLNTEAFF
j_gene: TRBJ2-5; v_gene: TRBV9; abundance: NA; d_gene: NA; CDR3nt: TGTGCCAGCAGCCCCCGACTAGAAGCGACCCAGTACTTC; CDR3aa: CASSPRLEATQYF
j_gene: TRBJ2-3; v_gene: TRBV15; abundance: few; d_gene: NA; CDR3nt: TGTGCCACCAGCAGAGACGTGGGAGCAGATACGCAGTATTTT; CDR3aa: CATSRDVGADTQYF
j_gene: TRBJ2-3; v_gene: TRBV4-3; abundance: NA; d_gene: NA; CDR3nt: TGCGCCAGCCGCCAAGAAGGGGGGGTCACAGATACGCAGTATTTT; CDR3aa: CASRQEGGVTDTQYF
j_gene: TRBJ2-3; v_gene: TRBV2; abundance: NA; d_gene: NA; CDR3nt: TGTGCCAGCAGTGAAGGGGCAGGGACAGATACGCAGTATTTT; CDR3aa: CASSEGAGTDTQYF
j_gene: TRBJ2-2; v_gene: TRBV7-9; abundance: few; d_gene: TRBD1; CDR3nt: TGTGCCAGCAGAGAAGGGGGCACGAACACCGGGGAGCTGTTTTTT; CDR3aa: CASREGGTNTGELFF
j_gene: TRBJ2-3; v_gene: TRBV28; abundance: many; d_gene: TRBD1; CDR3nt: TGTGCCAGCGCCAGGACAGGGGGTACAGATACGCAGTATTTT; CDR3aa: CASARTGGTDTQYF